This TCR beta chain was sequenced during a study of blood T cell repertoires in COVID-19. As for the study in general: Sample material is recorded as cDNA or gDNA derived from T cells, B-cell-depleted T cells, or PBMCs.

Original processing methods: The assay estimated nucleated cells by amplifying reference gene primers. Profiling relied on immunoSEQ multiplex PCR, and the TCRdb table lists in-frame clones only, not all of them. The V and J calls and clone size come from that table; D and trimming were worked out from the DNA. The data show some 100,000 clones, more than 65% seen once. The sequencing input was peripheral blood. The TCR originated in a man aged 65-85 years with active or convalescent COVID-19.

Here the CDR3 reads CASRGTGPEQYF. DNA for the CDR3: TGTGCCAGTAGAGGGACAGGGCCCGAGCAGTACTTC. The V gene is TRBV19, the J gene TRBJ2-7, with 9 bases lining up with TRBD1. CDR1 LNHDA and CDR2 SQIVND come from the germline V gene (reference sequence). The CDR3 is 12 amino acids. V trimming: 6 bases; J trimming: 6 bases; junction bases outside the gene matches: 3. Combining the CDR3 with reference TRBV19 and TRBJ2-7 gives the whole variable domain DGGITQSPKYLFRKEGQNVTLSCEQNLNHDAMYWYRQDPGQGLRLIYYSQIVNDFQKGDIAEGYSVSREKKESFPLTVTSAQKNPTAFYLCASRGTGPEQYFGPGTRLTVT.